The clone carrying this TCR beta chain showed up just a few times. The antigen remains unidentified. This sample was included in a study of T-cell memory formation after mild COVID-19. Findings and caveats of the study: Mainly in CM and EM were contracting CD4+ clones; CD8+ were in EMRA. Day 15 to 85 contractors were CD4/CD8 balanced; later expanders leaned CD4+.

From the 5' RACE reads, TCRdb called clonotypes with MiXCR, one entry per CDR3 protein. The sample lists hundreds of thousands of distinct CDR3 sequences, less than 25% occurring once. V lost 4 bases, J lost 9 bases, and 19 bases lay in between. The CDR3 is 16 amino acids. The source is an adult woman who had mild COVID-19 (a few samples of this study predate the infection). Cell type and time point are not known. The material sequenced was PBMCs or a T cell subset sorted from them (not recorded which). The chain couples TRBV12-3 or TRBV12-4 to TRBJ1-6, with D possibly being TRBD1 (5 bases). CDR3 bases: TGTGCCAGCAGTTGGGGGGGGTTGGCAGGGAGTTCACCCCTCCACTTT. Translation: CASSWGGLAGSSPLHF.